This entry concerns a single T cell receptor beta chain. The sample holds a few counts of this clone. Its cognate antigen has yet to be identified. No base quality values were provided; no much bigger clone lies one nucleotide off. The data are from a study of OX40 agonist ivuxolimab in advanced cancers. Background for the entire study: Ivuxolimab was a fully human IgG2 agonistic monoclonal antibody targeting the costimulatory receptor OX40 (CD134). Intravenous ivuxolimab was administered to patients every 2 weeks at six dose levels: 0.01, 0.1, 0.3, 1.5, 3 and 10 mg/kg. Of the roughly 52 dose-escalation patients, hepatocellular carcinoma was present in about 20, melanoma in approximately 15, renal cell carcinoma in 9 and head and neck cancer in 9. In the dose-escalation cohort, roughly 80% of patients were male, and the mean age was around 60 years, with a range of roughly 23 to 85. Prior anti-PD-1, anti-PD-L1 or anti-CTLA-4 therapy was permitted, and about two fifths of dose-escalation patients had received checkpoint inhibitors. Three dose-escalation patients achieved partial responses, one with hepatocellular carcinoma and two with cutaneous melanoma. Peripheral TCRbeta sequencing aimed to test whether ivuxolimab altered TCR sequence diversity and caused clonal T-cell expansion. The paper reports the monotherapy dose-escalation portion (N ≈ 52 patients) of the phase I ivuxolimab trial.

Relative to germline, V is missing 5 bases and J is missing 2 bases, with 6 bases of the junction outside any gene match. The CDR3, cysteine through phenylalanine, is 14 amino acids long. The only DNA kept is the CDR3, 42 bases in frame from the first base. Looking up the germline V gene yields CDR1 SGHDT and CDR2 YYEEEE. Genomic DNA was extracted from sorted cells for sequencing of the TCRbeta CDR3 region. The immunoSEQ Assay was used to sequence the TCRbeta CDR3 regions. TCRdb provides this immuneACCESS table in a form limited to in-frame rearrangements. Some clones are lacking; in checked studies, under half of them reflect an unresolved V gene, and why the rest are absent is not known. This sample has 25,000 to 30,000 clones in its table, and 75% to 85% of those were observed once. The ten largest clones represent about 19% of the sample. Results the study describes overall, beyond this receptor: Low levels of normalized T-cell clonal expansion were also seen in some patients who did not respond. After ivuxolimab, more expanded clones were found on average in CD8+ T cells than in CD4+ T cells. Which antigens the clonally expanded peripheral T cells were specific for was not determined. Partial responders in the 0.1-3.0 mg/kg groups had among the lowest normalized peripheral clonal expansion, especially among CD8+ T cells. Clonal expansion of both CD4+ and CD8+ blood T cells was observed from baseline to week 6 at doses 0.1 to 3.0 mg/kg.

Patients with a history of autoimmune disease or receiving systemic immunosuppression were excluded from the trial. Peripheral blood for TCR sequencing was collected from all dose cohorts at baseline, on cycle 4 day 1, and on cycle 7 day 1. Samples came from an open-label, multicenter, first-in-human phase I dose-escalation trial of ivuxolimab. Adults with locally advanced or metastatic melanoma, renal cell, hepatocellular, or head and neck squamous cell carcinoma were enrolled in the trial. CD4+ and CD8+ T cells were sorted separately from peripheral blood before TCR sequencing. This TCR was sampled from an adult with an advanced solid tumor such as melanoma, head and neck, liver or kidney cancer. The specimen comprised CD4+ or CD8+ T cells sorted from blood, sampled in a trial of the OX40 agonist ivuxolimab. The V gene is TRBV5-6 and the J gene is TRBJ1-2; the central 7 bases match TRBD1. The nucleotide sequence reads as follows: TGTGCCAGCAGACAGGGGTTTCGGAACTATGGCTACACCTTC. The resulting protein is CASRQGFRNYGYTF.